These 10 T cell receptor beta chains came from one sample sequenced in a study of blood T cell repertoires in COVID-19. Sequencing used immunoSEQ multiplex PCR; TCRdb keeps in-frame clones, though not all of them. Here the sample spans about 50,000 clones, approximately 80% being singletons. Sequencing was carried out using peripheral blood. The receptors come from an older man with active or convalescent COVID-19.

V usage is TRBV3-1 (or the pseudogene TRBV3-2) and J usage is TRBJ1-1, with D perhaps TRBD1 (5 bases). Germline lookup yields CDR1 LGHDT and CDR2 YNNKEL (reference sequence). V was cut by 2 bases and J by 5 bases, with 12 bases left in between. The CDR3 length is 14 residues. CDR3 in DNA: TGTGCCAGCAGCCAACAGGATGGGGGGACTGAAGCTTTCTTT. This codes for CASSQQDGGTEAFF.

The chain recombines TRBV3-1 (or the pseudogene TRBV3-2) with TRBJ1-3; a weak D match, TRBD1 (5 bases). Germline-derived CDR1 and CDR2 are LGHDT and YNNKEL (reference sequence). The ends were cut back, 1 base at V and 0 bases at J, with 7 bases in the middle. The CDR3 extends over 15 amino acids. The CDR3 bases are TGTGCCAGCAGCCAAGCCAGGGTCTCTGGAAACACCATATATTTT. It translates to CASSQARVSGNTIYF.

The rearrangement links TRBV14 to TRBJ1-4; D not resolved. The germline V gene encodes CDR1 SGHDN and CDR2 FVKESK. The length of the CDR3 is 14 residues. The ends were cut back, 4 bases at V and 8 bases at J, with 14 bases in the middle. CDR3 coding DNA: TGTGCCAGCAGCCGTCGACTGACGGAAGAAAAACTGTTTTTT. Encoded protein: CASSRRLTEEKLFF.

This rearrangement joins TRBV5-1 to TRBJ1-2; 8 bases map to TRBD1. Germline V CDR1 and CDR2: SGHRS, YFSETQ. V was pared by 3 bases and J by 4 bases, with 5 bases of the junction left unmatched. This CDR3 has 14 residues. Written as DNA, the CDR3 is TGCGCCAGCAGCTCAGGGACAGGAGTCTATGGCTACACCTTC. Its translation is CASSSGTGVYGYTF.

The CDR3 sequence: CATSDLRGSYNEQFF. CDR3 in DNA: TGTGCCACCAGTGATTTGAGAGGGTCCTACAATGAGCAGTTCTTC. This sequence joins TRBV24-1 and TRBJ2-1, with a possible D match to TRBD2 (5 bases). CDR3 size: 15 residues. Trimming removed 0 bases from V and 1 base from J, with 6 bases in between. Germline V gene sequence: CDR1 KGHDR, CDR2 SFDVKD.

Notes on this clone: One junction end disagrees with the germline gene, perhaps due to a read error. V usage is TRBV18 and J usage is TRBJ2-2, with a possible D match to TRBD2 (5 bases). Germline CDR1 KGHSH, CDR2 LQKENI. This CDR3 contains 18 residues. DNA for the CDR3: TGTGCCAGCTCACCACGGGTTGGTAGCGCCTCGAAAACCGGGGAGCTGTTTTTT. Residues: CASSPRVGSASKTGELFF.

The chain combines TRBV25-1 with TRBJ1-4, with 9 positions matching TRBD1. Germline-derived CDR1 and CDR2 are MGHDK and SYGVNS. The junction had 7 bases not matched to a gene; V was cut back by 5 bases and J by 6 bases. CDR3 length: 15 residues. The CDR3 DNA sequence: TGTGCCAGCAGTCTCTCCGGGACAGGGCATGAAAAACTGTTTTTT. As protein: CASSLSGTGHEKLFF.

CDR3 coding DNA: TGTGCCAGCAGCTCCCTCCAAACAGGGGCCTATAATTCACCCCTCCACTTT. Its protein product is CASSSLQTGAYNSPLHF. V usage is TRBV5-6 and J usage is TRBJ1-6, with TRBD1 matching over 7 bases. Losses at the gene ends were 3 bases for V and 2 bases for J; bases not matched to a gene: 8. In germline, CDR1 is SGHDT, CDR2 YYEEEE. CDR3 size: 17 residues.

This chain uses TRBV29-1 with TRBJ2-7; D might be TRBD2 (5 bases). Between the trimmed V and J ends, which lost 7 bases and 6 bases, there was a span of 16 bases. Germline assignment: CDR1 SQVTM and CDR2 ANQGSEA. This CDR3 has 12 amino acids. As DNA, the CDR3 is TGCAGCGGTAAGGGAGATCGGGCCGAGCAGTACTTC. It specifies CSGKGDRAEQYF.

V gene TRBV5-1 combines with J gene TRBJ2-1, with TRBD1 matching over 8 bases. Germline CDR1 reads SGHRS; CDR2 reads YFSETQ. V dropped 4 bases and J dropped 8; count of bases not matched to a gene: 8. CDR3 size: 14 residues. CDR3 in DNA: TGCGCCAGCAGCCGTCCCGGGACAGGTGATGAGCAGTTCTTC. Protein product: CASSRPGTGDEQFF.